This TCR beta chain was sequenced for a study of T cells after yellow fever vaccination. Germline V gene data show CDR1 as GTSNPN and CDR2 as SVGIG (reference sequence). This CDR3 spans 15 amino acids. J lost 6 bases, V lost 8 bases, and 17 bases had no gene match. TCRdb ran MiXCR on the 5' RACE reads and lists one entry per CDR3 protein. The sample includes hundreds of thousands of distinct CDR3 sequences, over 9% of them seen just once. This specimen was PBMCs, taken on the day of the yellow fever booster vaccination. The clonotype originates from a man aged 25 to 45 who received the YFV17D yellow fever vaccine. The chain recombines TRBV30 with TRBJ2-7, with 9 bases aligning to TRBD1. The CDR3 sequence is CARGQGTSLWGEQYF. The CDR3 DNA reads TGTGCCCGAGGACAGGGGACTTCATTATGGGGCGAGCAGTACTTC. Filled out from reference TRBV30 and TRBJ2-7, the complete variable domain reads SQTIHQWPATLVQPVGSPLSLECTVEGTSNPNLYWYRQAAGRGLQLLFYSVGIGQISSEVPQNLSASRPQDRQFILSSKKLLLSDSGFYLCARGQGTSLWGEQYFGPGTRLTVT.